The 10 T cell receptor beta chains reported below all come from one sample, sequenced in a study of cytomegalovirus exposure and HLA in healthy donors. The primer mix had 60 Vbeta and 13 Jbeta primers. Repertoires were generated with immunoSEQ multiplex PCR, while TCRdb's copy carries only in-frame clones and drops some. Its listing shows approximately 38,000 clones. Sequenced: PBMCs. Receptors were obtained from a human donor in good health.

The rearrangement links TRBV28 to TRBJ1-5, with D possibly being TRBD1 (6 bases). The CDR3 contains 14 residues. Trimming left V 2 bases short and J 4 bases short, with 9 bases between. CDR1 is MDHEN, CDR2 SYDVKM, per germline. CDR3 sequence (DNA): TGTGCCAGCAGTTTAGATCAGGGGAATCAGCCCCAGCATTTT. Translated, it gives CASSLDQGNQPQHF. Looking up the rest from reference TRBV28 and TRBJ1-5 gives the full variable domain: DVKVTQSSRYLVKRTGEKVFLECVQDMDHENMFWYRQDPGLGLRLIYFSYDVKMKEKGDIPEGYSVSREKKERFSLILESASTNQTSMYLCASSLDQGNQPQHFGDGTRLSIL.

The V gene is TRBV30, the J gene TRBJ2-7, with D possibly matching TRBD2 (5 bases). Germline V lookup: CDR1 GTSNPN, CDR2 SVGIG (reference sequence). This CDR3 contains 13 residues. The V and J ends lost 0 bases and 0 bases respectively, with 6 bases between them. The CDR3 loop is CAWSVSDSYEQYF. CDR3 in DNA: TGTGCCTGGAGTGTTAGCGACTCCTACGAGCAGTACTTC.

The V and J genes are TRBV13 and TRBJ1-4; D remains ambiguous. The CDR3 contains 15 residues. V lost 5 bases, J lost 4 bases, and 14 bases lay in between. Germline V gives CDR1 PRHDT, CDR2 FYEKMQ (reference sequence). In nucleotides, the CDR3 is TGTGCCAGCAGCCAACGTACATACCTTAATGAAAAACTGTTTTTT. Translating it yields CASSQRTYLNEKLFF. Filled out from reference TRBV13 and TRBJ1-4, the complete variable domain reads AAGVIQSPRHLIKEKRETATLKCYPIPRHDTVYWYQQGPGQDPQFLISFYEKMQSDKGSIPDRFSAQQFSDYHSELNMSSLELGDSALYFCASSQRTYLNEKLFFGSGTQLSVL.

This rearrangement joins TRBV29-1 to TRBJ2-2; 9 positions agree with TRBD1. CDR3 size: 14 residues. Germline V gene data show CDR1 as SQVTM and CDR2 as ANQGSEA. The junction had 3 bases not matched to a gene; V was cut back by 1 base and J by 6 bases. The CDR3 reads CSVEVQGAAGELFF. The CDR3 DNA is TGCAGCGTTGAAGTACAGGGGGCCGCCGGGGAGCTGTTTTTT.

This sequence joins TRBV5-1 and TRBJ2-2; the D gene is possibly TRBD2 (5 bases). The CDR3 consists of 13 residues. V was trimmed by 2 bases and J by 7 bases, leaving 9 bases between them. Germline V gene sequence: CDR1 SGHRS, CDR2 YFSETQ. The CDR3 sequence: CASSFVANGELFF. The CDR3 DNA follows: TGCGCCAGCAGCTTTGTAGCGAACGGGGAGCTGTTTTTT. The full variable domain, completed using reference TRBV5-1 and TRBJ2-2, is KAGVTQTPRYLIKTRGQQVTLSCSPISGHRSVSWYQQTPGQGLQFLFEYFSETQRNKGNFPGRFSGRQFSNSRSEMNVSTLELGDSALYLCASSFVANGELFFGEGSRLTVL.

This sequence joins TRBV30 and TRBJ1-6; a weak D match, TRBD1 (5 bases). CDR3 length equals 13 residues. V gave up 1 base and J gave up 6 bases, with 7 bases separating them. Per the germline V gene, CDR1 is GTSNPN and CDR2 is SVGIG (reference sequence). CDR3 sequence: CAWSGQFNSPLHF. CDR3 coding DNA: TGTGCCTGGAGTGGACAGTTTAATTCACCCCTCCACTTT.

The CDR3 DNA reads TGTGCCAGCAGCTTAGGAGGTCTTATAGCACCCCTCCACTTT. Encoded protein: CASSLGGLIAPLHF. The gene calls are TRBV7-2 and TRBJ1-6; D ambiguous. V was cut by 1 base and J by 11 bases, with 12 bases left in between. The CDR3 sequence is 14 residues long. In germline, CDR1 is SGHTA, CDR2 FQGNSA. Combining the CDR3 with reference TRBV7-2 and TRBJ1-6 gives the whole variable domain GAGVSQSPSNKVTEKGKDVELRCDPISGHTALYWYRQSLGQGLEFLIYFQGNSAPDKSGLPSDRFSAERTGGSVSTLTIQRTQQEDSAVYLCASSLGGLIAPLHFGNGTRLTVT.

The chain has TRBV28 and TRBJ1-1; the D is unclear. The CDR3 runs 11 residues. The germline V gene encodes CDR1 MDHEN and CDR2 SYDVKM. The V gene lost 4 bases and the J gene lost 8 bases, with 8 bases spanning the gap. CDR3 sequence reads: CASSSTTEAFF. The CDR3 region has the DNA TGTGCCAGCAGTTCCACTACAGAAGCTTTCTTT.

V and J are TRBV15 and TRBJ1-1; no clear D. V was pared by 1 base and J by 4 bases, with 10 bases between. This CDR3 is 14 amino acids long. Germline loops: CDR1 LNHNV, CDR2 YYDKDF (reference sequence). The CDR3 DNA follows: TGTGCCACCAGCAGAGGCGTAGAGGCCACTGAAGCTTTCTTT. As protein: CATSRGVEATEAFF.

This chain connects TRBV5-3 to TRBJ2-7, with TRBD2 matching over 8 bases. TRBV5-3 is an open reading frame whose function is uncertain. V was clipped by 4 bases and J by 5 bases; unmatched bases: 8. The CDR3 loop spans 14 amino acids. CDR3 sequence reads: CARSHRTSRHEQYF. Written as DNA, the CDR3 is TGTGCCAGAAGCCATAGGACTAGCCGGCACGAGCAGTACTTC.